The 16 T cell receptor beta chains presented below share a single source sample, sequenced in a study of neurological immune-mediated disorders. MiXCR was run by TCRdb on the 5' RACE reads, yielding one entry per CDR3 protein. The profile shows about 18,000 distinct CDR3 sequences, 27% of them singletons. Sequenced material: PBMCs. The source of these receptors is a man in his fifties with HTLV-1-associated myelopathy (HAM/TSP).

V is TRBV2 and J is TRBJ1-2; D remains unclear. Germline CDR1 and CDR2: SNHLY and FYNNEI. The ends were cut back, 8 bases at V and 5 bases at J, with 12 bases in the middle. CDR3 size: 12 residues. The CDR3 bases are TGTGCCAGCCTACTTCCCGGGTATGGCTACACCTTC. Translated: CASLLPGYGYTF.

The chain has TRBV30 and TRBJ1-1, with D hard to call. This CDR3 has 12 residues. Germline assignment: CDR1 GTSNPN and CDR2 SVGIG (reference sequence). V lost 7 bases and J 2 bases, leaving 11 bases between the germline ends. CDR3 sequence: CASLTANTEAFF. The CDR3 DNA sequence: TGTGCCTCCTTAACGGCCAACACTGAAGCTTTCTTT.

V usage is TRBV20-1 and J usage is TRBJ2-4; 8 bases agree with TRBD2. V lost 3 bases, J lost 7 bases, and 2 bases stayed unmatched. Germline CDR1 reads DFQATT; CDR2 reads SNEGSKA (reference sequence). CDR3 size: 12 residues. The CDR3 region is CSASSGGNIQYF. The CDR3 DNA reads TGCAGTGCTAGCTCGGGGGGGAACATTCAGTACTTC.

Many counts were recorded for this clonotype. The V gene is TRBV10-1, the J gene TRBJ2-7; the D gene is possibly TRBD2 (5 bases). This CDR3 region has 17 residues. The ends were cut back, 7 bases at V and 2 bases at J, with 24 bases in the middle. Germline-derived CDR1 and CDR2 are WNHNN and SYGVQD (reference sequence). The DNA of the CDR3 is TGCGCCAGCAAGAATACAGAGGGCCCCAGCCGGGCCTACGAGCAGTACTTC. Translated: CASKNTEGPSRAYEQYF.

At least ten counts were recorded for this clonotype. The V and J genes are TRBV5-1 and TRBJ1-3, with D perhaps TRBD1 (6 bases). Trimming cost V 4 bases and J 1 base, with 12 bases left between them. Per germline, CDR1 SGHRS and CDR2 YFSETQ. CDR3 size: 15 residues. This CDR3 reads CASSVAGASGNTIYF. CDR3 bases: TGCGCCAGCAGCGTGGCAGGGGCATCTGGAAACACCATATATTTT.

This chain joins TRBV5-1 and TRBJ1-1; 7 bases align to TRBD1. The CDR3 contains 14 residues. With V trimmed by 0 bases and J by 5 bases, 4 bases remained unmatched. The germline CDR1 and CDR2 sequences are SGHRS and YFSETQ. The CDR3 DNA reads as TGCGCCAGCAGCTTGGCGGCAGGGGGGACTGAAGCTTTCTTT. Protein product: CASSLAAGGTEAFF.

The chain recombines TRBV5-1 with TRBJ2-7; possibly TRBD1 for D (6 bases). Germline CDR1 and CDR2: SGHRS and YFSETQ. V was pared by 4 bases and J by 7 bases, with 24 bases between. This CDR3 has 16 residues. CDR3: CASSRGGVSGDGEQYF. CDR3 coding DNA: TGCGCCAGCAGCCGCGGTGGTGTCTCAGGGGATGGGGAGCAGTACTTC. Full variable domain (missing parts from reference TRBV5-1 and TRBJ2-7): KAGVTQTPRYLIKTRGQQVTLSCSPISGHRSVSWYQQTPGQGLQFLFEYFSETQRNKGNFPGRFSGRQFSNSRSEMNVSTLELGDSALYLCASSRGGVSGDGEQYFGPGTRLTVT.

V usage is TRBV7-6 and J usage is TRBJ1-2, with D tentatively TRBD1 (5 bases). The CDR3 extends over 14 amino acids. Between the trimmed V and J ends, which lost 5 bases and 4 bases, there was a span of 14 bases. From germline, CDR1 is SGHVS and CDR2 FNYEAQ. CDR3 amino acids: CASSVGGGSYGYTF. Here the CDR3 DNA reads TGTGCCAGCAGCGTTGGGGGGGGAAGCTATGGCTACACCTTC.

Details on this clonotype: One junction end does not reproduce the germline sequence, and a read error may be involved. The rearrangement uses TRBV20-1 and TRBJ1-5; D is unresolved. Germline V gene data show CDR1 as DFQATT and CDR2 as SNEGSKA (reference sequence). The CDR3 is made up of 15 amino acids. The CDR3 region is CSARIPTVPNHPQHF. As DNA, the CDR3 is TGCAGTGCTCGCATTCCCACAGTTCCCAATCATCCCCAGCATTTT.

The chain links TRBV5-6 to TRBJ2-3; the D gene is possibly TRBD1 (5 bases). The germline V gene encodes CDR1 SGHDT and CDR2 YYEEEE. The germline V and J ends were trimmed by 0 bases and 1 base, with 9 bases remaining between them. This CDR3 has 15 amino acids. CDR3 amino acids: CASSLGLGGTDTQYF. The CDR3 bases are TGTGCCAGCAGCTTGGGCCTAGGGGGCACAGATACGCAGTATTTT. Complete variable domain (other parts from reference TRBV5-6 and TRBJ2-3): DAGVTQSPTHLIKTRGQQVTLRCSPKSGHDTVSWYQQALGQGPQFIFQYYEEEERQRGNFPDRFSGHQFPNYSSELNVNALLLGDSALYLCASSLGLGGTDTQYFGPGTRLTVL.

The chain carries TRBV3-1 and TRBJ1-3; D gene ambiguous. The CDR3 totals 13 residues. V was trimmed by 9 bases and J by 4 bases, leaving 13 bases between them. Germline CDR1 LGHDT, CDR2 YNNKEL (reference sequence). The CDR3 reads CASSISSGNTIYF. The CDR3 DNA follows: TGTGCCAGTAGTATTTCGTCCGGAAACACCATATATTTT.

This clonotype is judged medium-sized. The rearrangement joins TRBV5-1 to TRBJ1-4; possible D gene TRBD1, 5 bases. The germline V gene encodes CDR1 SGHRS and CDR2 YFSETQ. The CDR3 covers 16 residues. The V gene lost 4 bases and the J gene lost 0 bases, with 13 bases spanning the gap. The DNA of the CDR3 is TGCGCCAGCAGCCCGGAACCACAGGCAACTAATGAAAAACTGTTTTTT. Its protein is CASSPEPQATNEKLFF.

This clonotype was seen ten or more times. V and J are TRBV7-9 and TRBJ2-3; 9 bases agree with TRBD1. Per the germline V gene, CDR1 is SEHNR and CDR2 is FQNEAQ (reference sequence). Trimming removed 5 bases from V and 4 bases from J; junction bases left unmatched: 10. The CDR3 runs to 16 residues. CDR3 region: CASSLVGGQGSDTQYF. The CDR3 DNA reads TGTGCCAGCAGCCTCGTGGGAGGACAGGGGTCAGATACGCAGTATTTT.

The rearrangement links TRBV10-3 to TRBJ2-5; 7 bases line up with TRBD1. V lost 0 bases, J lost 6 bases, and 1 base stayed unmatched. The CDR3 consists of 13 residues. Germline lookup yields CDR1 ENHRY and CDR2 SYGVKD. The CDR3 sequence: CAISESGGQTQYF. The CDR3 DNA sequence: TGTGCCATCAGTGAGTCAGGGGGCCAGACCCAGTACTTC.

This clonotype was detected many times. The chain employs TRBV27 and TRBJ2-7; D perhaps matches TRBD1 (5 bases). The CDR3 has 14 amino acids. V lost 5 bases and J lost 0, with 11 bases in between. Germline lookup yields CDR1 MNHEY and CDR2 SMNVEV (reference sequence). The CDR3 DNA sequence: TGTGCCAGCAGTCCACAGGTTCTCTCCTACGAGCAGTACTTC. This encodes CASSPQVLSYEQYF.

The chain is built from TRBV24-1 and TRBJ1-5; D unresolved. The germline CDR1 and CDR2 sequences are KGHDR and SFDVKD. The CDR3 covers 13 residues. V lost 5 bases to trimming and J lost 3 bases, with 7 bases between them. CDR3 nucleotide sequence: TGTGCCACCAGTGTCCGGGACAATCAGCCCCAGCATTTT. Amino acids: CATSVRDNQPQHF.